There are a few counts of the clone carrying this T cell receptor beta chain. Its specificity is unknown. This CDR3 region has 15 residues. Germline V lookup: CDR1 SGHTA, CDR2 FQGNSA. V was trimmed by 3 bases and J by 3 bases, leaving 11 bases between them. This sample is drawn from a study of CD8+ T cells in alopecia areata. Findings of the study overall: Uncertain still, given a single nonresponder, is whether baseline CD8+ expansion links to response.

Treatment defined: oral pan-JAK inhibitor, 5-10 mg twice daily. RNA, once extracted, was reverse transcribed into cDNA for use as the sequencing template. TCRdb's copy holds only in-frame clones and misses some; the assay was immunoSEQ multiplex PCR. Of roughly 200,000 clones detected, 45% to 65% appear once; the ten largest clones hold approximately 3.3%. This specimen was CD4+ T cells sorted from blood, taken at week 4, from a patient treated with tofacitinib. V usage is TRBV7-2 and J usage is TRBJ1-4; the D gene is possibly TRBD1 (5 bases). The receptor was isolated from a human donor with alopecia areata. Here the CDR3 DNA reads TGTGCCAGCAGCTTTTGGGGCGAAGCTAATGAAAAACTGTTTTTT. This translates into CASSFWGEANEKLFF.